Listed below are T cell receptor beta chains from one sample, sequenced in a study of cytomegalovirus exposure and HLA in healthy donors. Profiling relied on immunoSEQ multiplex PCR, and the TCRdb table lists in-frame clones only, not all of them. The sample consists of roughly 200,000 clones, roughly 80% of them appearing once. Sequenced: PBMCs. All receptors derive from a man aged 45-60 years in good health and CMV-seronegative. The CDR3 runs from the conserved cysteine through the conserved F or W. D genes are given only for firm matches. Size is stated for part of the rows, as once, few or many counts, or as a class when the clone is expanded.

V	D	size	J	DNA	CDR3
TRBV6-1	-	-	TRBJ2-7	TGTGCCAGCAGTGGTCTTGGTTTCTCAGGGTACGAGCAGTACTTC	CASSGLGFSGYEQYF
TRBV6-5	TRBD1	-	TRBJ2-5	TGTGCCAGCAGTTACTCAACAGGGGCCGCGAGGGAGACCCAGTACTTC	CASSYSTGAARETQYF
TRBV9	-	-	TRBJ2-3	TGTGCCAGCAGCCGTAGGGCAGGGGCCAACACAGATACGCAGTATTTT	CASSRRAGANTDTQYF
TRBV7-2	TRBD2	-	TRBJ2-2	TGTGCCAGCAGCTCCCGACTAGCGGGAGGGCCTAACACCGGGGAGCTGTTTTTT	CASSSRLAGGPNTGELFF
TRBV9	-	-	TRBJ2-6	TGTGCCAGCACTCAGTACTCTGGGGCCAACGTCCTGACTTTC	CASTQYSGANVLTF
TRBV27	TRBD2	-	TRBJ2-3	TGTGCCACCCAGGGGATGGGACTAGCAACCGATACGCAGTATTTT	CATQGMGLATDTQYF
TRBV11-3	-	-	TRBJ1-1	TGTGCCAGCAGCTGCCTTTCTCGTACCAGGGTTGCTGAAGCTTTCTTT	CASSCLSRTRVAEAFF
TRBV4-1	-	few	TRBJ1-5	TGCGCCAGCAGCCAAGATGATTTAGGACAGACTCAGCCCCAGCATTTT	CASSQDDLGQTQPQHF
TRBV5-1	-	-	TRBJ2-4	TGCGCCAGCAGTCAGCAGGTCCAGAGCATAGCCAAAAACATTCAGTACTTC	CASSQQVQSIAKNIQYF
TRBV7-6	-	-	TRBJ2-3	TGTGCCAGCAGCTTGAGCGATCTTCTGGGGCGTACGCAGTATTTT	CASSLSDLLGRTQYF
TRBV7-8	-	-	TRBJ1-3	TGTGCCAGCAGCTTAGGCGGGGAGTGGGATTATCGTCCACTCAAAAACACCATATATTTT	CASSLGGEWDYRPLKNTIYF
TRBV18	TRBD2	-	TRBJ2-7	TGTGCCAGCTCTTCTTTCCTAGCGGGAGATCGAGAGCAGTACTTC	CASSSFLAGDREQYF
TRBV14	-	once	TRBJ1-1	TGTGCCAGCAGCCTACAGGGCGGCAGCACTGAAGCTTTCTTT	CASSLQGGSTEAFF
TRBV4-3	TRBD2	-	TRBJ2-1	TGCGCCAGCAGCCAAGATTGGGGTGCGGGGGGAACCTACAATGAGCAGTTCTTC	CASSQDWGAGGTYNEQFF
TRBV4-1	TRBD1	-	TRBJ1-1	TGCGCCAGCAGCCACGTAAACAGGGGAAGAGAGAACACTGAAGCTTTCTTT	CASSHVNRGRENTEAFF
TRBV19	TRBD1	-	TRBJ2-7	TGTGCCAGTAGTCCCCGACAGGGGAGCTCCTACGAGCAGTACTTC	CASSPRQGSSYEQYF
TRBV5-5	TRBD1	-	TRBJ1-2	TGTGCCAGCATGGGACAGGTGATGTCAGGCTACACCTTC	CASMGQVMSGYTF
TRBV7-2	TRBD2	-	TRBJ2-7	TGTGCCAGCAGCTCCAGACTAGCGGGAGGGCCCGAGCAGTACTTC	CASSSRLAGGPEQYF
TRBV6-5	TRBD1	few	TRBJ1-4	TGTGCCAGCGGTCGGGACAGGCCGACCAGCGGAAAACTGTTTTTT	CASGRDRPTSGKLFF
TRBV5-4	TRBD1	-	TRBJ1-2	TGTGCCAGCAGGGGGACAGGGGGCTTTGATGGCTACACCTTC	CASRGTGGFDGYTF
TRBV4-3	-	-	TRBJ2-3	TGCGCCAGCAGCTCAGGGTTCGGCACAGATACGCAGTATTTT	CASSSGFGTDTQYF
TRBV5-5	-	-	TRBJ1-5	TGTGCCAGCAGCTTGGGACAGAATCAGCCCCAGCATTTT	CASSLGQNQPQHF
TRBV10-3	-	-	TRBJ1-1	TGTGCCATCATGGAGGGGCATAGACAGACTCCGAACACTGAAGCTTTCTTT	CAIMEGHRQTPNTEAFF
TRBV4-2	TRBD1	-	TRBJ2-7	TGTGCCAGCGGGAGGACAGGGAGCACCTACGAGCAGTACTTC	CASGRTGSTYEQYF
TRBV7-2	TRBD1	-	TRBJ2-3	TGTGCCAGCAGCCTCGGACAGGGTCATTCCACAGATACGCAGTATTTT	CASSLGQGHSTDTQYF
TRBV15	TRBD1	-	TRBJ2-5	TGTGCCACCAGCAGCCCGGGGACAGACTGGTCGCAGGAGACCCAGTACTTC	CATSSPGTDWSQETQYF
TRBV6-5	TRBD1	-	TRBJ2-3	TGTGCCAGCAGCTTAGGGGGCAGGGCAGATACGCAGTATTTT	CASSLGGRADTQYF
TRBV7-6	TRBD2	-	TRBJ2-5	TGTGCCAGCAGCTTAGGGGGGAGCGGGGGGCCGCAAGAGACCCAGTACTTC	CASSLGGSGGPQETQYF